These 10 T cell receptor beta chains came from one sample sequenced in a study of blood T cell repertoires in COVID-19. Sequencing used immunoSEQ multiplex PCR; TCRdb keeps in-frame clones, though not all of them. The sample has roughly 200,000 clones, 75% to 95% seen once. Material for sequencing was peripheral blood. These receptors came from a man aged 45-60 years with acute or convalescent COVID-19.

The chain recombines TRBV29-1 with TRBJ2-3; tentatively, D is TRBD1 (5 bases). Trimming removed 5 bases at V and 3 bases at J, with 15 bases between. Germline V CDR1 and CDR2: SQVTM, ANQGSEA. There are 14 residues in the CDR3. The CDR3 reads CSVSPSTGTDTQYF. CDR3 nucleotides: TGCAGCGTTTCCCCCAGCACAGGAACAGATACGCAGTATTTT.

This clone was found once. The genes are TRBV6-6 and TRBJ1-2; D perhaps matches TRBD1 (5 bases). V was cut by 6 bases and J by 4 bases, with 18 bases left in between. CDR1 is MNHNY and CDR2 is SVGAGI in the germline V gene (reference sequence). This CDR3 is 15 amino acids long. This CDR3 is CASSSGLAGAYGYTF. The CDR3 DNA is TGTGCCAGCAGCTCGGGACTGGCAGGAGCCTATGGCTACACCTTC.

The chain joins TRBV7-2 to TRBJ2-1; D remains unclear. V lost 1 base to trimming and J lost 0 bases, with 7 bases between them. CDR3 length: 15 amino acids. Per the germline V gene, CDR1 is SGHTA and CDR2 is FQGNSA. The CDR3 DNA reads TGTGCCAGCAGCTTAGACCCCAGCTCCTACAATGAGCAGTTCTTC. It encodes CASSLDPSSYNEQFF.

The gene calls are TRBV9 and TRBJ1-3; 9 bases align to TRBD1. The CDR3 totals 15 residues. The trim removed 6 bases at V and 4 bases at J, leaving 8 bases unmatched. Germline loops: CDR1 SGDLS, CDR2 YYNGEE. CDR3 protein: CASTGTGTGGNTIYF. Here the CDR3 DNA reads TGTGCCAGCACCGGTACCGGGACAGGGGGAAACACCATATATTTT.

This chain uses TRBV9 with TRBJ2-2; TRBD1 is a possible D gene (5 bases). Germline lookup yields CDR1 SGDLS and CDR2 YYNGEE. This CDR3 is 23 amino acids long. With 0 bases removed from V and 3 bases from J, the gap between germline ends came to 33 bases. CDR3 loop: CASSVAPLQTENLLGADTGELFF. DNA for the CDR3: TGTGCCAGCAGCGTAGCTCCATTACAGACAGAAAACCTCCTTGGCGCGGACACCGGGGAGCTGTTTTTT.

This clone was seen a few times. The CDR3 bases are TGTGCCAGCAGCTTGCGCGAGGGGGGGCTTAACTATGGCTACACCTTC. Its protein product is CASSLREGGLNYGYTF. This sequence joins TRBV13 and TRBJ1-2; possible D gene TRBD1, 6 bases. The CDR3 runs to 16 residues. Trimming removed 3 bases at V and 1 base at J, with 15 bases between. CDR1 PRHDT and CDR2 FYEKMQ come from the germline V gene (reference sequence).

The chain is built from TRBV6-2 or TRBV6-3 and TRBJ2-2; TRBD2 matches at 8 bases. CDR1 and CDR2 (germline): MNHEY, SVGEGT. Trimming took 5 bases from V and 8 from J; bases not matched to a gene: 10. There are 15 residues in the CDR3. The CDR3 spells CASSGIAGPEGELFF. DNA for the CDR3: TGTGCCAGCAGTGGAATAGCGGGGCCGGAGGGGGAGCTGTTTTTT.

This chain uses TRBV10-3 with TRBJ1-3; weak D call: TRBD1 (5 bases). From germline, CDR1 is ENHRY and CDR2 SYGVKD. CDR3 size: 16 residues. Trimming stripped 4 bases from V and 0 bases from J, with 13 bases between. CDR3 amino acids: CAISGSSGLSGNTIYF. The DNA of the CDR3 is TGTGCCATCAGTGGATCTTCAGGGCTCTCTGGAAACACCATATATTTT.

The chain employs TRBV5-1 and TRBJ2-5; possibly TRBD1 for D (5 bases). Germline V gene lookup returns CDR1 SGHRS and CDR2 YFSETQ. With 3 bases removed from V and 3 bases from J, the gap between germline ends came to 12 bases. The length of the CDR3 is 14 residues. The CDR3 spells CASSSPDSKETQYF. The DNA of the CDR3 is TGCGCCAGCAGCTCACCCGACAGTAAAGAGACCCAGTACTTC.

V and J are TRBV4-1 and TRBJ1-5, with TRBD1 matching 7 bases. V was pared by 4 bases and J by 1 base, with 4 bases of the junction left unmatched. The CDR3 runs to 15 residues. Germline V CDR1 and CDR2: MGHRA, YSYEKL. CDR3 sequence reads: CASSPVRGSNQPQHF. As DNA, the CDR3 is TGCGCCAGCAGCCCGGTCAGGGGGAGCAATCAGCCCCAGCATTTT.